Listed below are T cell receptor beta chains from one sample, sequenced in a study of blood T cell repertoires in COVID-19. The repertoire was sequenced with immunoSEQ multiplex PCR; TCRdb's copy has only in-frame clones and lacks some. The repertoire holds tens of thousands of clones, with roughly 88% as singletons. Input material: peripheral blood. The origin of the receptors is a human donor in a cohort sampled during active COVID-19. Each CDR3 is given with its conserved first and last residue. D genes are given only for firm matches. Clone size is not always given. Where it is, it says once, few, many or a class for expanded clones.

J gene: TRBJ1-5; clone size: -; D gene: -; V gene: TRBV2; CDR3 protein: CASSDWDNSNQPQHF; CDR3 DNA: TGTGCCAGCAGCGACTGGGACAATAGCAATCAGCCCCAGCATTTT
J gene: TRBJ2-1; clone size: -; D gene: TRBD1; V gene: TRBV29-1; CDR3 protein: CSAGTGNNEQFF; CDR3 DNA: TGCAGCGCCGGGACAGGGAACAATGAGCAGTTCTTC
J gene: TRBJ1-1; clone size: -; D gene: -; V gene: TRBV18; CDR3 protein: CASSPDLGIMNTEAFF; CDR3 DNA: TGTGCCAGCTCACCAGATCTCGGGATCATGAACACTGAAGCTTTCTTT
J gene: TRBJ2-3; clone size: -; D gene: TRBD2; V gene: TRBV6-4; CDR3 protein: CASSDSSGGDTQYF; CDR3 DNA: TGTGCCAGCAGTGACTCTAGCGGGGGGGATACGCAGTATTTT
J gene: TRBJ2-7; clone size: -; D gene: TRBD1; V gene: TRBV10-2; CDR3 protein: CASSESWGQPYEQYF; CDR3 DNA: TGCGCCAGCAGTGAGTCTTGGGGACAGCCCTACGAGCAGTACTTC
J gene: TRBJ1-1; clone size: -; D gene: -; V gene: TRBV6-2/TRBV6-3; CDR3 protein: CASSYPGWAEAFF; CDR3 DNA: TGTGCCAGCAGTTACCCGGGGTGGGCTGAAGCTTTCTTT
J gene: TRBJ2-6; clone size: -; D gene: -; V gene: TRBV2; CDR3 protein: CASSDSLGANVLTF; CDR3 DNA: TGTGCCAGCAGTGATTCCTTGGGGGCCAACGTCCTGACTTTC
J gene: TRBJ2-3; clone size: -; D gene: TRBD1; V gene: TRBV19; CDR3 protein: CASSIDRGGDTQYF; CDR3 DNA: TGTGCCAGTAGTATCGACAGGGGAGGAGATACGCAGTATTTT
J gene: TRBJ2-3; clone size: -; D gene: -; V gene: TRBV4-1; CDR3 protein: CASSQIRLGTSTDTQYF; CDR3 DNA: TGCGCCAGCAGCCAAATAAGGCTTGGGACTAGCACAGATACGCAGTATTTT
J gene: TRBJ1-1; clone size: -; D gene: -; V gene: TRBV24-1; CDR3 protein: CATSDLQTPNTEAFF; CDR3 DNA: TGTGCCACCAGTGATTTGCAAACACCCAACACTGAAGCTTTCTTT
J gene: TRBJ1-2; clone size: -; D gene: TRBD1; V gene: TRBV5-4; CDR3 protein: CASSSRTGNYGYTF; CDR3 DNA: TGTGCCAGCAGCTCTCGGACAGGGAACTATGGCTACACCTTC
J gene: TRBJ2-2; clone size: -; D gene: TRBD1; V gene: TRBV7-6; CDR3 protein: CASSRGQTTGELFF; CDR3 DNA: TGTGCCAGCAGCCGGGGACAGACCACCGGGGAGCTGTTTTTT
J gene: TRBJ2-7; clone size: -; D gene: TRBD2; V gene: TRBV25-1; CDR3 protein: CASSWASGAYEQYF; CDR3 DNA: TGTGCCAGCAGTTGGGCTAGCGGAGCGTACGAGCAGTACTTC
J gene: TRBJ2-3; clone size: -; D gene: TRBD2; V gene: TRBV6-2/TRBV6-3; CDR3 protein: CASSYPRLAGGYTDTQYF; CDR3 DNA: TGTGCCAGCAGTTACCCGAGACTAGCGGGGGGGTACACAGATACGCAGTATTTT
J gene: TRBJ1-2; clone size: -; D gene: -; V gene: TRBV7-9; CDR3 protein: CASSVTVYGYTF; CDR3 DNA: TGTGCCAGCAGCGTTACAGTATATGGCTACACCTTC
J gene: TRBJ1-4; clone size: -; D gene: -; V gene: TRBV6-6; CDR3 protein: CASSYRATNEKLFF; CDR3 DNA: TGTGCCAGCAGTTACCGTGCAACTAATGAAAAACTGTTTTTT
J gene: TRBJ2-7; clone size: -; D gene: -; V gene: TRBV7-2; CDR3 protein: CASSVGGRTYEQYF; CDR3 DNA: TGTGCCAGCAGCGTAGGAGGGCGCACCTACGAGCAGTACTTC
J gene: TRBJ2-7; clone size: -; D gene: TRBD2; V gene: TRBV6-5; CDR3 protein: CASSYSGGSVYEQYF; CDR3 DNA: TGTGCCAGCAGTTACTCCGGCGGGAGTGTGTACGAGCAGTACTTC
J gene: TRBJ1-2; clone size: few; D gene: -; V gene: TRBV3-1/TRBV3-2; CDR3 protein: CASSQERYYGYTF; CDR3 DNA: TGTGCCAGCAGCCAAGAACGGTACTATGGCTACACCTTC
J gene: TRBJ2-7; clone size: -; D gene: TRBD1; V gene: TRBV6-5; CDR3 protein: CASSRGLAEQYF; CDR3 DNA: TGTGCCAGCAGCAGGGGGCTAGCCGAGCAGTACTTC
J gene: TRBJ1-1; clone size: -; D gene: TRBD1; V gene: TRBV6-2/TRBV6-3; CDR3 protein: CASSYSNTGGNTEAFF; CDR3 DNA: TGTGCCAGCAGTTACTCCAACACAGGGGGGAACACTGAAGCTTTCTTT
J gene: TRBJ2-7; clone size: -; D gene: TRBD1; V gene: TRBV19; CDR3 protein: CASSLGQTSYEQYF; CDR3 DNA: TGTGCCAGTAGTCTGGGACAGACTTCCTACGAGCAGTACTTC
J gene: TRBJ2-7; clone size: -; D gene: TRBD1; V gene: TRBV5-8; CDR3 protein: CASSRTGVEQYF; CDR3 DNA: TGTGCCAGCAGCCGCACAGGGGTCGAGCAGTACTTC
J gene: TRBJ2-2; clone size: -; D gene: -; V gene: TRBV4-1; CDR3 protein: CASSQDAGTDHRGAVF; CDR3 DNA: TGCGCCAGCAGCCAAGACGCGGGAACAGATCACCGGGGAGCTGTTTTT
J gene: TRBJ1-1; clone size: -; D gene: TRBD1; V gene: TRBV5-8; CDR3 protein: CASNHQGAEGSTEAFF; CDR3 DNA: TGTGCCAGCAACCACCAGGGGGCTGAGGGGAGCACTGAAGCTTTCTTT
J gene: TRBJ1-1; clone size: -; D gene: -; V gene: TRBV3-1/TRBV3-2; CDR3 protein: CASSHGGWTEAFF; CDR3 DNA: TGTGCCAGCAGCCACGGGGGGTGGACTGAAGCTTTCTTT
J gene: TRBJ2-7; clone size: -; D gene: -; V gene: TRBV20-1; CDR3 protein: CSASVNYEQYF; CDR3 DNA: TGCAGTGCTAGCGTAAACTACGAGCAGTACTTC
J gene: TRBJ2-1; clone size: once; D gene: -; V gene: TRBV6-5; CDR3 protein: CASSPPSDERDEQFF; CDR3 DNA: TGTGCCAGCAGTCCGCCGAGCGATGAACGCGATGAGCAGTTCTTC
J gene: TRBJ2-7; clone size: -; D gene: -; V gene: TRBV2; CDR3 protein: CASNAQSLGGHEQYF; CDR3 DNA: TGTGCCAGCAACGCCCAATCTCTAGGAGGCCACGAGCAGTACTTC
J gene: TRBJ1-5; clone size: -; D gene: TRBD1; V gene: TRBV2; CDR3 protein: CASSARGPTYQPQHF; CDR3 DNA: TGTGCCAGCAGCGCCAGGGGGCCTACTTATCAGCCCCAGCATTTT
J gene: TRBJ1-1; clone size: -; D gene: -; V gene: TRBV7-3; CDR3 protein: CASSLDGLRGTEAFF; CDR3 DNA: TGTGCCAGCAGCTTAGACGGGCTCCGGGGCACTGAAGCTTTCTTT
J gene: TRBJ2-1; clone size: -; D gene: -; V gene: TRBV9; CDR3 protein: CASSVDSQSYNEQFF; CDR3 DNA: TGTGCCAGCAGCGTCGACAGTCAGAGTTACAATGAGCAGTTCTTC
J gene: TRBJ2-7; clone size: -; D gene: -; V gene: TRBV3-1/TRBV3-2; CDR3 protein: CASSPGSYEQYF; CDR3 DNA: TGTGCCAGCAGCCCGGGGTCCTACGAGCAGTACTTC
J gene: TRBJ1-2; clone size: -; D gene: -; V gene: TRBV7-9; CDR3 protein: CASSLSGRDYGYTF; CDR3 DNA: TGTGCCAGCAGCTTATCAGGGAGGGACTATGGCTACACCTTC
J gene: TRBJ2-3; clone size: -; D gene: -; V gene: TRBV7-3; CDR3 protein: CASSSQGTASSTDTQYF; CDR3 DNA: TGTGCCAGCAGCTCCCAGGGTACGGCCTCTAGCACAGATACGCAGTATTTT
J gene: TRBJ1-5; clone size: -; D gene: -; V gene: TRBV19; CDR3 protein: CASSIEASPTSRPQHF; CDR3 DNA: TGTGCCAGTAGTATTGAGGCCAGTCCTACATCACGGCCCCAGCATTTT
J gene: TRBJ1-1; clone size: few; D gene: -; V gene: TRBV6-5; CDR3 protein: CASSYEAEGTKAFF; CDR3 DNA: TGTGCCAGCAGTTATGAGGCGGAAGGGACAAAAGCTTTCTTT
J gene: TRBJ1-2; clone size: -; D gene: -; V gene: TRBV6-2/TRBV6-3; CDR3 protein: CASSYRENYGYTF; CDR3 DNA: TGTGCCAGCAGTTACCGGGAGAACTATGGCTACACCTTC
J gene: TRBJ1-2; clone size: -; D gene: -; V gene: TRBV6-2/TRBV6-3; CDR3 protein: CASSYQGTTWDYGYTF; CDR3 DNA: TGTGCCAGCAGTTACCAAGGGACAACTTGGGACTATGGCTACACCTTC
J gene: TRBJ2-7; clone size: -; D gene: TRBD1; V gene: TRBV10-3; CDR3 protein: CAISESQGIGYEQYF; CDR3 DNA: TGTGCCATCAGTGAATCACAGGGGATAGGGTACGAGCAGTACTTC
J gene: TRBJ2-7; clone size: -; D gene: TRBD1; V gene: TRBV5-6; CDR3 protein: CASSRDRAGEQYF; CDR3 DNA: TGTGCCAGCAGCCGGGACAGGGCGGGGGAGCAGTACTTC
J gene: TRBJ1-2; clone size: -; D gene: -; V gene: TRBV4-1; CDR3 protein: CASSPGLNYGYTF; CDR3 DNA: TGCGCCAGCAGCCCGGGACTTAACTATGGCTACACCTTC
J gene: TRBJ1-1; clone size: -; D gene: -; V gene: TRBV30; CDR3 protein: CAWETQNTEAFF; CDR3 DNA: TGTGCCTGGGAGACACAGAACACTGAAGCTTTCTTT
J gene: TRBJ2-7; clone size: -; D gene: -; V gene: TRBV4-3; CDR3 protein: CASSQDLTLVTYEQYF; CDR3 DNA: TGCGCCAGCAGCCAAGATCTAACTCTCGTTACCTACGAGCAGTACTTC
J gene: TRBJ2-7; clone size: -; D gene: TRBD1; V gene: TRBV9; CDR3 protein: CASSATGAVDEQYF; CDR3 DNA: TGTGCCAGCAGCGCAACAGGGGCAGTGGACGAGCAGTACTTC
J gene: TRBJ2-1; clone size: -; D gene: -; V gene: TRBV18; CDR3 protein: CASSPLSNEQFF; CDR3 DNA: TGTGCCAGCTCACCACTGAGCAATGAGCAGTTCTTC
J gene: TRBJ2-3; clone size: -; D gene: -; V gene: TRBV7-3; CDR3 protein: CASSLAGSTDTQYF; CDR3 DNA: TGTGCCAGCAGCTTAGCGGGGAGCACAGATACGCAGTATTTT
J gene: TRBJ2-5; clone size: -; D gene: TRBD1; V gene: TRBV9; CDR3 protein: CASSVGTGVPQETQYF; CDR3 DNA: TGTGCCAGCAGCGTAGGGACAGGGGTTCCTCAAGAGACCCAGTACTTC
J gene: TRBJ2-7; clone size: -; D gene: -; V gene: TRBV10-3; CDR3 protein: CAISESKAGWAHEQYF; CDR3 DNA: TGTGCCATCAGTGAGTCGAAGGCAGGGTGGGCCCACGAGCAGTACTTC
J gene: TRBJ1-5; clone size: -; D gene: -; V gene: TRBV7-9; CDR3 protein: CASSLASINQPQHF; CDR3 DNA: TGTGCCAGCAGCTTAGCTTCCATCAATCAGCCCCAGCATTTT
J gene: TRBJ2-7; clone size: -; D gene: TRBD1; V gene: TRBV5-4; CDR3 protein: CASSFGLTGTNEQYF; CDR3 DNA: TGTGCCAGCAGCTTTGGGTTGACAGGGACCAACGAGCAGTACTTC
J gene: TRBJ1-1; clone size: -; D gene: -; V gene: TRBV24-1; CDR3 protein: CATREGTEAFF; CDR3 DNA: TGTGCCACCAGGGAGGGCACTGAAGCTTTCTTT
J gene: TRBJ2-3; clone size: -; D gene: -; V gene: TRBV11-2; CDR3 protein: CASSLGGDTQYF; CDR3 DNA: TGTGCCAGCAGCTTGGGGGGAGATACGCAGTATTTT
J gene: TRBJ2-6; clone size: -; D gene: TRBD1; V gene: TRBV5-5; CDR3 protein: CASSLFGTGLGSGANVLTF; CDR3 DNA: TGTGCCAGCAGCTTGTTCGGGACAGGGTTGGGATCTGGGGCCAACGTCCTGACTTTC
J gene: TRBJ1-5; clone size: few; D gene: -; V gene: TRBV2; CDR3 protein: CASTTIDRLQPQHF; CDR3 DNA: TGTGCCAGCACCACGATCGACAGGTTGCAGCCCCAGCATTTT
J gene: TRBJ1-2; clone size: -; D gene: TRBD1; V gene: TRBV7-6; CDR3 protein: CASSPGQGAYGYTF; CDR3 DNA: TGTGCCAGCAGCCCGGGACAGGGTGCCTATGGCTACACCTTC
J gene: TRBJ1-5; clone size: -; D gene: -; V gene: TRBV7-8; CDR3 protein: CAIGGEVGFNQPQHF; CDR3 DNA: TGTGCCATCGGAGGGGAAGTTGGCTTCAATCAGCCCCAGCATTTT
J gene: TRBJ1-2; clone size: few; D gene: -; V gene: TRBV11-2; CDR3 protein: CASSLLRGSVDRNYGYTF; CDR3 DNA: TGTGCCAGCAGCTTATTGCGGGGGAGCGTAGACCGAAACTATGGCTACACCTTC
J gene: TRBJ1-1; clone size: -; D gene: -; V gene: TRBV9; CDR3 protein: CASSLAAANTEAFF; CDR3 DNA: TGTGCCAGCAGCCTGGCGGCAGCGAACACTGAAGCTTTCTTT